This T cell receptor (beta chain) was retrieved from a study of blood T cell repertoires in COVID-19. Looked up from germline, CDR1 is KGHDR and CDR2 is SFDVKD. This CDR3 is 17 amino acids long. V shed 4 bases and J 2 bases; nucleotides not matched to a gene: 10. In the authors' workflow: Amplifying reference gene primers gave estimates of nucleated cell counts. Only in-frame clones appear in the TCRdb table, and some are missing; sequencing was by immunoSEQ multiplex PCR. V and J calls and clone size are those listed in that table; D and trimming were worked out from the DNA. The table records just over 650,000 clones, about 87% of them present only once.

The specimen was peripheral blood. The chain couples TRBV24-1 to TRBJ2-1; TRBD1 matches 7 bases. This sequence originates from a young woman with acute or convalescent COVID-19. This CDR3 is CATSEPEGQRAYNEQFF. For the CDR3, the DNA is TGTGCCACCAGTGAACCCGAGGGACAGCGAGCCTACAATGAGCAGTTCTTC.